The following is a T cell receptor (beta chain) sequence with its context. The antigen is not known. According to the study, genomic DNA was the template for TCR beta VDJ and CDR3 profiling. MiXCR, applied by TCRdb to the reads, yields one record per CDR3 protein. There are approximately 170,000 distinct CDR3 sequences in the sample; roughly 45% occur only once, and roughly 3.5% lies in the top ten. The data derive from a study of CD8+CD57+ T cells in acquired aplastic anemia. Study-level points and caveats: Between the patient and control groups, CD8+ Simpson's diversity did not differ significantly. Patients and controls shared twenty-nine CD8+ CDR3 sequences, highly expressed in patients.

Whoever was chosen for sequencing had shown CD8+CD57+ cell expansion by flow cytometry. Blood sampling was performed on the patients, and none of them had received therapy by then. From germline, CDR1 is MNHNS and CDR2 SASEGT. CDR3 size: 17 residues. V lost 6 bases to trimming and J lost 1 base, with 20 bases between them. The sequenced sample was sorted CD4+, CD8+, or CD8+CD57+ T cells (not recorded which) from PBMCs. This rearrangement joins TRBV6-1 to TRBJ2-3; the D call may be TRBD1 or TRBD2 (5 bases each). This TCR derives from a human donor with aplastic anemia. The CDR3 sequence is CASRKTRDGARTDTQYF. CDR3 bases: TGTGCCAGCAGAAAGACCCGGGACGGCGCCCGCACAGATACGCAGTATTTT.